The 17 T cell receptor beta chains below all came from one sample that was sequenced in a study of cytomegalovirus exposure and HLA in healthy donors. 60 Vbeta and 13 Jbeta primers were used in PCR. Method: immunoSEQ multiplex PCR; TCRdb's copy keeps in-frame clones and lacks some. The sample shows around 250,000 clones, around 90% of them seen only once. Sequencing was done on a sample of PBMCs. Receptors were obtained from a girl aged 2 to 10 in good health and CMV-seronegative.

The rearrangement links TRBV5-1 to TRBJ1-1; possible D gene TRBD1, 5 bases. V was shortened by 2 bases and J by 1 base, with 15 bases between the two germline ends. The V gene's germline CDR1 is SGHRS and CDR2 YFSETQ. The CDR3 has 16 residues. In DNA, the CDR3 is TGCGCCAGCAGCTTCAGTAACAGACAGCAGAACACTGAAGCTTTCTTT. It specifies CASSFSNRQQNTEAFF.

The V call is TRBV7-9, the J call TRBJ2-3; D perhaps matches TRBD2 (6 bases). Trimming took 5 bases from V and 6 from J, leaving 15 bases between them. CDR1 is SEHNR and CDR2 is FQNEAQ in the germline V gene (reference sequence). The CDR3 length is 14 residues. The CDR3 nucleotides are TGTGCCAGCAGCCCGCTCTGGGGGGTGGATACGCAGTATTTT. Translation: CASSPLWGVDTQYF.

The rearrangement uses TRBV30 and TRBJ2-7; perhaps TRBD2 as D (6 bases). CDR1 is GTSNPN and CDR2 is SVGIG in the germline V gene (reference sequence). This CDR3 is built from 16 residues. Trimming removed 1 base at V and 0 bases at J, with 16 bases between. CDR3 sequence: CAWSGPRGEHSYEQYF. CDR3 nucleotide sequence: TGTGCCTGGAGTGGGCCCCGCGGGGAACACTCCTACGAGCAGTACTTC.

The chain combines TRBV6-6 with TRBJ1-4; TRBD1 might be the D (5 bases). Per germline, CDR1 MNHNY and CDR2 SVGAGI (reference sequence). The CDR3 has 15 amino acids. With 5 bases removed from V and 10 bases from J, the gap between germline ends came to 20 bases. CDR3 coding DNA: TGTGCCAGCAGTCCCTCCGCCAGGGAGGCCGGAAAACTGTTTTTT. Translating gives CASSPSAREAGKLFF.

The chain uses TRBV18 and TRBJ1-2; possibly TRBD1 for D (6 bases). The germline CDR1 and CDR2 sequences are KGHSH and LQKENI. V lost 3 bases and J 4 bases, leaving 12 bases between the germline ends. This CDR3 comprises 14 residues. CDR3 in DNA: TGTGCCAGCTCACCTACGGACAGTGCCTATGGCTACACCTTC. Its translation is CASSPTDSAYGYTF.

V and J are TRBV27 and TRBJ1-4, with a weak D call TRBD1 (5 bases). V lost 5 bases, J lost 8 bases, and 12 bases lay in between. Germline V gene data show CDR1 as MNHEY and CDR2 as SMNVEV (reference sequence). The CDR3 contains 13 residues. In DNA, the CDR3 is TGTGCCAGCAGTCCTGGGGGGGTCGAAAAACTGTTTTTT. It specifies CASSPGGVEKLFF. Combining the CDR3 with reference TRBV27 and TRBJ1-4 gives the whole variable domain EAQVTQNPRYLITVTGKKLTVTCSQNMNHEYMSWYRQDPGLGLRQIYYSMNVEVTDKGDVPEGYKVSRKEKRNFPLILESPSPNQTSLYFCASSPGGVEKLFFGSGTQLSVL.

The rearrangement links TRBV30 to TRBJ1-1; 7 bases map to TRBD1. The V gene's germline CDR1 is GTSNPN and CDR2 SVGIG (reference sequence). CDR3 length: 15 amino acids. V trimming: 3 bases; J trimming: 4 bases; junction bases outside the gene matches: 11. For the CDR3, the DNA is TGTGCCTGGAGCCAAGGGGGCTCCTACACCACTGAAGCTTTCTTT. Residues: CAWSQGGSYTTEAFF.

The rearrangement joins TRBV5-4 to TRBJ2-2; TRBD2 matches at 8 bases. CDR1 and CDR2 (germline): SGHNT, YYREEE (reference sequence). The CDR3 loop spans 16 amino acids. J gave up 6 bases and V 6 bases, and 13 bases lay outside the gene matches. The CDR3 reads CASKDPGLGGAGELFF. CDR3 DNA sequence: TGTGCCAGCAAGGACCCGGGACTAGGAGGCGCCGGGGAGCTGTTTTTT. The whole variable domain, filled in from reference TRBV5-4 and TRBJ2-2, reads ETGVTQSPTHLIKTRGQQVTLRCSSQSGHNTVSWYQQALGQGPQFIFQYYREEENGRGNFPPRFSGLQFPNYSSELNVNALELDDSALYLCASKDPGLGGAGELFFGEGSRLTVL.

The rearrangement joins TRBV5-6 to TRBJ2-3; D is unclear. The CDR3 is made up of 14 amino acids. V dropped 2 bases and J dropped 2 bases, with 9 bases sitting between them. Germline V CDR1 and CDR2: SGHDT, YYEEEE. The CDR3 DNA is TGTGCCAGCAGCTTAATACCAGTCACAGATACGCAGTATTTT. Translation: CASSLIPVTDTQYF.

Only one count was recorded for this clone. The V and J genes are TRBV2 and TRBJ2-7, with D possibly being TRBD1 (6 bases). The V gene's germline CDR1 is SNHLY and CDR2 FYNNEI. Trimming removed 4 bases at V and 0 bases at J, with 16 bases between. The CDR3 runs to 16 residues. CDR3 nucleotides: TGTGCCAGCAGTGGAACCGGACAGATGAGCTCCTACGAGCAGTACTTC. This translates into CASSGTGQMSSYEQYF.

This chain connects TRBV5-1 to TRBJ2-7; 10 nucleotides agree with TRBD1. The CDR3 consists of 14 residues. The V segment lost 0 bases and the J segment 7 bases; nucleotides outside the gene matches: 4. CDR1 SGHRS and CDR2 YFSETQ come from the germline V gene. The CDR3 sequence is CASSLGQGAAEQYF. The CDR3 bases are TGCGCCAGCAGCTTGGGACAGGGGGCGGCTGAGCAGTACTTC.

V usage is TRBV20-1 and J usage is TRBJ2-5, with D perhaps TRBD2 (5 bases). The CDR3 contains 11 residues. V was trimmed by 7 bases and J by 5 bases, leaving 11 bases between them. Germline lookup yields CDR1 DFQATT and CDR2 SNEGSKA (reference sequence). DNA of the CDR3: TGCAGTGGGTTAGCGAGGGAGACCCAGTACTTC. As protein: CSGLARETQYF.

The chain links TRBV7-2 to TRBJ1-2; TRBD1 matches at 9 bases. The V gene's germline CDR1 is SGHTA and CDR2 FQGNSA. This CDR3 spans 15 amino acids. V lost 1 base and J lost 4; bases outside the gene matches: 4. The CDR3: CASSLGGQGSYGYTF. The DNA for the CDR3 is TGTGCCAGCAGCTTAGGGGGACAGGGATCCTATGGCTACACCTTC.

This clone was observed once. The V gene is TRBV7-9, the J gene TRBJ2-5, with D possibly being TRBD1 (5 bases). The J call may be mistaken, given a closer DNA end match to TRBJ2-7. Germline lookup yields CDR1 SEHNR and CDR2 FQNEAQ (reference sequence). The CDR3 is 13 amino acids. CDR3 coding DNA: TGTGCCAGCAGCCCACAGGAGACCTACGAGCAGTACTTC. Translated: CASSPQETYEQYF.

The chain has TRBV11-2 and TRBJ1-1; 7 bases agree with TRBD1. The CDR3 has 16 amino acids. With 1 base clipped from V and 3 bases from J, the junction kept 8 bases outside the gene matches. Germline CDR1 reads SGHAT; CDR2 reads FQNNGV. The CDR3: CASSLVRDSSYTEAFF. CDR3 nucleotides: TGTGCCAGCAGCTTAGTAAGGGACAGCTCTTACACTGAAGCTTTCTTT.

The V and J genes are TRBV5-4 and TRBJ2-5, with TRBD1 matching 11 bases. This CDR3 region has 16 residues. Trimming took 4 bases from V and 4 from J; bases not matched to a gene: 9. The V gene's germline CDR1 is SGHNT and CDR2 YYREEE (reference sequence). The CDR3 sequence: CASSQVGQGGGETQYF. The CDR3, as DNA: TGTGCCAGCAGCCAGGTGGGACAGGGGGGTGGAGAGACCCAGTACTTC.

V usage is TRBV27 and J usage is TRBJ1-1; no reliable D call. The V gene lost 4 bases and the J gene lost 8 bases, with 14 bases spanning the gap. The CDR3 extends over 13 amino acids. Germline assignment: CDR1 MNHEY and CDR2 SMNVEV (reference sequence). CDR3 loop: CASSSHSGIEAFF. CDR3 DNA sequence: TGTGCCAGCAGTTCTCACAGTGGTATCGAAGCTTTCTTT.